A single sample is the source of the 29 T cell receptor beta chains below, sequenced in a study of blood T cell repertoires in COVID-19 (dated by TCRdb to about 2020). Receptor amplification or capture employed the immunoSEQ multiplex PCR assay. As stored in TCRdb, this immuneACCESS dataset retains in-frame rearrangements with V and J assigned. A fraction of the clones does not appear; measured against another copy, unresolved V genes explain less than half of the discrepancy, and the remainder lacks a known reason. Across this sample there are some 45,000 clones, with 80% to 90% seen only once. The ten largest clones capture about 9.2% of the sample. What was sequenced was peripheral blood. These receptors originate from a human donor in a cohort sampled during active COVID-19.

This clone has just one count. The V gene is TRBV3-1 (or the pseudogene TRBV3-2), the J gene TRBJ1-1; D perhaps matches TRBD1 (6 bases). The ends were cut back, 7 bases at V and 5 bases at J, with 14 bases in the middle. The CDR3 is 13 residues long. Germline loops: CDR1 LGHDT, CDR2 YNNKEL (reference sequence). The CDR3 loop reads CASTNQGITEAFF. The CDR3 nucleotides read TGTGCCAGCACCAACCAGGGGATTACTGAAGCTTTCTTT.

The chain recombines TRBV24-1 with TRBJ2-5; D possibly corresponds to TRBD2 (6 bases). Germline CDR1 KGHDR, CDR2 SFDVKD. CDR3 length: 16 amino acids. V was cut by 4 bases and J by 2 bases, with 16 bases left in between. CDR3 residues: CATSEAAAGGQETQYF. For the CDR3, the DNA is TGTGCCACCAGTGAAGCCGCGGCCGGGGGTCAAGAGACCCAGTACTTC.

In its sample, this clone was seen a few times. This chain's CDR3 is CASRRLAGQNIQYF. Here the CDR3 DNA reads TGTGCCAGCAGGCGACTAGCGGGCCAAAACATTCAGTACTTC. The genes are TRBV6-6 and TRBJ2-4; TRBD2 matches at 10 bases. CDR1 is MNHNY and CDR2 is SVGAGI in the germline V gene (reference sequence). The CDR3 extends over 14 amino acids. The V gene end was trimmed by 6 bases and the J gene end by 5 bases; junction bases not matched to a gene: 4.

The rearrangement links TRBV3-1 (or the pseudogene TRBV3-2) to TRBJ2-1, with 7 bases fitting TRBD2. The germline V gene encodes CDR1 LGHDT and CDR2 YNNKEL (reference sequence). Germline trimming cut 0 bases from V and 6 bases from J; bases unmatched to any gene: 2. The CDR3 loop spans 14 amino acids. CDR3 bases: TGTGCCAGCAGCCAAGATCCGGGGGGCAATGAGCAGTTCTTC. Its translation is CASSQDPGGNEQFF.

CDR3 nucleotides: TGCGCCAGCAGCGACGACAGGGACCTCATCTATGGCTACACCTTC. Translation gives CASSDDRDLIYGYTF. The chain has TRBV5-1 and TRBJ1-2; 7 nucleotides match TRBD1. Germline V CDR1 and CDR2: SGHRS, YFSETQ. CDR3 length: 15 amino acids. The ends lost 4 bases at V and 4 bases at J; junction bases unmatched: 10.

This chain connects TRBV6-5 to TRBJ2-7; TRBD2 matches at 11 bases. Germline V gene data show CDR1 as MNHEY and CDR2 as SVGAGI. V lost 5 bases to trimming and J lost 0 bases; unmatched junction nucleotides: 3. The CDR3 covers 15 residues. In DNA form, the CDR3 reads TGTGCCAGCAGTCTAGCGGGGGGCAGCTCCTACGAGCAGTACTTC. It is translated as CASSLAGGSSYEQYF.

The CDR3: CASSSWTSSSYEQYF. The CDR3 nucleotides are TGTGCCAGCAGTTCGTGGACTAGCAGCTCCTACGAGCAGTACTTC. The chain uses TRBV27 and TRBJ2-7; TRBD2 matches 8 bases. This CDR3 region has 15 residues. V lost 4 bases, J lost 0 bases, and 5 bases stayed unmatched. Looked up from germline, CDR1 is MNHEY and CDR2 is SMNVEV (reference sequence).

The chain has TRBV6-5 and TRBJ1-2; D is ambiguous. The V gene lost 10 bases and the J gene lost 7 bases, with 22 bases spanning the gap. The CDR3 runs to 14 residues. From germline, CDR1 is MNHEY and CDR2 SVGAGI. Here the CDR3 DNA reads TGTGCCACCCAGTCGGAGGGTGTCCTCGGTGGCTACACCTTC. Translation: CATQSEGVLGGYTF.

CDR3 amino acids: CASSLSGQFNEAFF. In DNA, the CDR3 is TGCGCCAGCAGCTTGTCGGGACAGTTCAATGAAGCTTTCTTT. The chain has TRBV5-1 and TRBJ1-1, with TRBD1 matching 7 bases. The CDR3 runs to 14 residues. After removal of 1 base from V and 7 bases from J, the junction contained 7 bases not matched to a gene. Germline lookup yields CDR1 SGHRS and CDR2 YFSETQ.

The V and J genes are TRBV19 and TRBJ2-7; 8 bases are shared with TRBD1. The CDR3 is 13 residues long. Losses at the gene ends were 7 bases for V and 2 bases for J; bases not matched to a gene: 4. Germline V gene data show CDR1 as LNHDA and CDR2 as SQIVND (reference sequence). The CDR3 loop reads CASKGTGTYEQYF. CDR3 bases: TGTGCCAGTAAAGGGACAGGTACCTACGAGCAGTACTTC.

The chain carries TRBV11-3 and TRBJ2-1; 13 nucleotides agree with TRBD2. Looked up from germline, CDR1 is SGHNT and CDR2 is YENEEA. The CDR3 covers 16 residues. The V segment lost 4 bases and the J segment 5 bases; nucleotides outside the gene matches: 5. The CDR3 region is CASSSWTSGGHNEQFF. The CDR3 nucleotides are TGTGCCAGCAGCTCCTGGACTAGCGGGGGACACAATGAGCAGTTCTTC. The complete variable domain, with remaining parts taken from reference TRBV11-3 and TRBJ2-1, reads EAGVVQSPRYKIIEKKQPVAFWCNPISGHNTLYWYLQNLGQGPELLIRYENEEAVDDSQLPKDRFSAERLKGVDSTLKIQPAELGDSAVYLCASSSWTSGGHNEQFFGPGTRLTVL.

The table lists this clone with a count of one. The chain couples TRBV6-2 or TRBV6-3 to TRBJ2-3, with 11 bases that match TRBD2. The CDR3 runs 17 residues. In germline, CDR1 is MNHEY, CDR2 SVGEGT. V shed 2 bases and J 5 bases; nucleotides not matched to a gene: 9. For the CDR3, the DNA is TGTGCCAGCAGTTACACCAGACTAGCGGGGTTAGGAGATACGCAGTATTTT. It specifies CASSYTRLAGLGDTQYF.

The CDR3: CASRGRGRETQYF. The CDR3 nucleotides are TGTGCCAGCAGGGGCAGGGGTAGGGAGACCCAGTACTTC. The chain joins TRBV2 to TRBJ2-5; possible D gene TRBD1, 6 bases. The ends were cut back, 6 bases at V and 5 bases at J, with 13 bases in the middle. Germline lookup yields CDR1 SNHLY and CDR2 FYNNEI. The CDR3 runs 13 residues.

V gene TRBV6-2 or TRBV6-3 combines with J gene TRBJ2-7, with TRBD1 matching over 8 bases. This CDR3 is built from 16 residues. After removal of 0 bases from V and 0 bases from J, the junction contained 4 bases not matched to a gene. Germline CDR1 reads MNHEY; CDR2 reads SVGEGT. The CDR3 DNA is TGTGCCAGCAGTTACTCCTGGACAGGGCTCTCCTACGAGCAGTACTTC. Translated, it gives CASSYSWTGLSYEQYF.

The chain couples TRBV10-3 to TRBJ2-7; 9 bases align to TRBD2. The germline gives CDR1 ENHRY, CDR2 SYGVKD. The junction had 8 bases not matched to a gene; V was cut back by 2 bases and J by 0 bases. The length of the CDR3 is 17 residues. The CDR3 sequence: CAISESLAGPNSYEQYF. The CDR3 coding sequence is TGTGCCATCAGTGAGAGTCTAGCGGGGCCGAACTCCTACGAGCAGTACTTC.

V is TRBV7-3 and J is TRBJ2-3; 9 bases are shared with TRBD1. Germline V gives CDR1 SGHTA, CDR2 FQGTGA. This CDR3 is built from 15 residues. V shed 3 bases, J shed 4 bases, and the junction held 5 bases outside the gene matches. The CDR3 loop reads CASSFTGGLADTQYF. The CDR3, as DNA: TGTGCCAGCAGCTTTACAGGGGGCCTGGCAGATACGCAGTATTTT.

About this clone: A junction boundary mismatches the germline segment, possibly from a read error. V gene TRBV18 combines with J gene TRBJ1-2, with 7 bases lining up with TRBD1. This CDR3 has 12 amino acids. Germline V gene sequence: CDR1 KGHSH, CDR2 LQKENI. CDR3 protein: CASSEGAGPLAF. CDR3 DNA: TGTGCCAGCTCGGAGGGGGCAGGGCCCCTCGCCTTC. Filled out from reference TRBV18 and TRBJ1-2, the complete variable domain reads NAGVMQNPRHLVRRRGQEARLRCSPMKGHSHVYWYRQLPEEGLKFMVYLQKENIIDESGMPKERFSAEFPKEGPSILRIQQVVRGDSAAYFCASSEGAGPLAFGSGTRLTVV.

In DNA, the CDR3 is TGTGCCTGGAGTGGGGGCAGGGGGCTAGTCCGAAGCTCCTACGAGCAGTACTTC. It is translated as CAWSGGRGLVRSSYEQYF. The rearrangement links TRBV30 to TRBJ2-7; TRBD1 matches 8 bases. Germline trimming cut 1 base from V and 0 bases from J; bases unmatched to any gene: 14. The CDR3 sequence is 18 residues long. Germline V lookup: CDR1 GTSNPN, CDR2 SVGIG (reference sequence).

The rearrangement links TRBV11-3 to TRBJ1-3, with 7 bases matching TRBD1. The J segment lost 4 bases and the V segment lost 3 bases, leaving 0 bases of the junction unmatched. The length of the CDR3 is 13 residues. Germline CDR1 SGHNT, CDR2 YENEEA. The CDR3 sequence is CASSLDRGNTIYF. In nucleotides, the CDR3 is TGTGCCAGCAGCTTGGACAGGGGAAACACCATATATTTT.

The V gene is TRBV7-2, the J gene TRBJ1-5; D gene uncertain. The length of the CDR3 is 15 residues. In germline, CDR1 is SGHTA, CDR2 FQGNSA. With 1 base removed from V and 0 bases from J, the gap between germline ends came to 7 bases. CDR3 coding DNA: TGTGCCAGCAGCTTAGGCAGAAATAGCAATCAGCCCCAGCATTTT. Protein: CASSLGRNSNQPQHF.

The CDR3 DNA reads as TGCGCCAGCAGCTTGGGAGCTGGCTACACCTTC. Encoded protein: CASSLGAGYTF. V is TRBV5-1 and J is TRBJ1-2; D unclear. The CDR3 is 11 residues long. With 0 bases removed from V and 7 bases from J, the gap between germline ends came to 4 bases. The V gene's germline CDR1 is SGHRS and CDR2 YFSETQ.

The chain combines TRBV10-1 with TRBJ1-2, with 7 bases lining up with TRBD1. Losses at the gene ends were 4 bases for V and 2 bases for J; bases not matched to a gene: 10. Germline CDR1 and CDR2: WNHNN and SYGVQD (reference sequence). This CDR3 contains 16 residues. The CDR3 protein is CASSGVRQGVNYGYTF. The CDR3 region has the DNA TGCGCCAGCAGTGGGGTTAGACAGGGAGTGAACTATGGCTACACCTTC.

CDR3 region: CASSELDSHEQYF. The CDR3 bases are TGTGCCAGCAGCGAACTGGACAGCCACGAGCAGTACTTC. The chain joins TRBV3-1 (or the pseudogene TRBV3-2) to TRBJ2-7, with D possibly TRBD1 on 6 matching bases. The CDR3 covers 13 residues. Deletions cut 5 bases from V and 5 bases from J, with 13 bases between. Germline-derived CDR1 and CDR2 are LGHDT and YNNKEL (reference sequence).

This clone is deemed medium-sized. This rearrangement joins TRBV6-2 or TRBV6-3 to TRBJ2-7, with TRBD2 identical over 8 bases. This CDR3 contains 15 residues. J lost 6 bases, V lost 5 bases, and 12 bases had no gene match. CDR1 and CDR2 (germline): MNHEY, SVGEGT. The CDR3 DNA sequence: TGTGCCAGCAGTCAACCCGGGGTAGCGGGGACCGAGCAGTACTTC. Protein sequence: CASSQPGVAGTEQYF.

The chain carries TRBV6-5 and TRBJ1-2, with D perhaps TRBD1 (5 bases). Germline V gives CDR1 MNHEY, CDR2 SVGAGI. The CDR3 sequence is 15 residues long. Trimming removed 0 bases from V and 5 bases from J, with 13 bases in between. The CDR3 DNA sequence: TGTGCCAGCAGTTACTCTCCGTCCCAGGGATATGGCTACACCTTC. Translation gives CASSYSPSQGYGYTF.

This chain joins TRBV25-1 and TRBJ2-5; TRBD1 matches at 7 bases. V shed 4 bases, J shed 5 bases, and the junction held 4 bases outside the gene matches. The CDR3 extends over 13 amino acids. Germline values: CDR1 MGHDK, CDR2 SYGVNS. The CDR3, as DNA: TGTGCCAGCAGTGGACAGGGCAGGGAGACCCAGTACTTC. Its protein is CASSGQGRETQYF.

The V and J genes are TRBV18 and TRBJ2-7, with 9 positions matching TRBD1. The germline V gene encodes CDR1 KGHSH and CDR2 LQKENI. The CDR3 consists of 14 residues. V lost 3 bases to trimming and J lost 5 bases; unmatched junction nucleotides: 5. CDR3: CASSPGTGKDEQYF. The CDR3 DNA follows: TGTGCCAGCTCACCCGGGACAGGGAAGGACGAGCAGTACTTC.

CDR3 in amino acids: CASSPTPRTDQPQHF. For the CDR3, the DNA is TGTGCCAGCAGCCCTACCCCCCGGACAGATCAGCCCCAGCATTTT. The chain links TRBV3-1 (or the pseudogene TRBV3-2) to TRBJ1-5, with D perhaps matching TRBD1 (6 bases). The CDR3 consists of 15 residues. Trimming removed 4 bases from V and 5 bases from J, with 15 bases in between. CDR1 and CDR2 (germline): LGHDT, YNNKEL (reference sequence).

This chain connects TRBV19 to TRBJ2-3, with D perhaps TRBD2 (5 bases). This CDR3 region has 14 residues. Germline V gene lookup returns CDR1 LNHDA and CDR2 SQIVND (reference sequence). Trimming took off 6 bases at V and 2 bases at J, with 12 bases between the two ends. The CDR3: CASRERSFTDTQYF. CDR3 nucleotide sequence: TGTGCCAGTAGGGAGCGGTCTTTCACAGATACGCAGTATTTT.